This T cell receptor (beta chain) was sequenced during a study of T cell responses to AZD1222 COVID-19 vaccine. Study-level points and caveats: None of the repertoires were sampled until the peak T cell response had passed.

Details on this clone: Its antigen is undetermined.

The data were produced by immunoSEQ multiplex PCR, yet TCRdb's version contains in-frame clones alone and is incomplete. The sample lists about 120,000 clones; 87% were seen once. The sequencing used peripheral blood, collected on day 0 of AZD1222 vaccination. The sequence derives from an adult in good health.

CDR3 protein: CASSQDTKAFF. The DNA of the CDR3 is TGCGCCAGCAGTCAAGACACCAAAGCTTTCTTT. The V and J genes are TRBV23-1 and TRBJ1-1; D unclear. TRBV23-1 is filed as an ORF, its function uncertain. The V end lost 2 bases, the J end lost 9 bases, and 7 bases lay between the germline ends. The CDR3 sequence is 11 residues long.